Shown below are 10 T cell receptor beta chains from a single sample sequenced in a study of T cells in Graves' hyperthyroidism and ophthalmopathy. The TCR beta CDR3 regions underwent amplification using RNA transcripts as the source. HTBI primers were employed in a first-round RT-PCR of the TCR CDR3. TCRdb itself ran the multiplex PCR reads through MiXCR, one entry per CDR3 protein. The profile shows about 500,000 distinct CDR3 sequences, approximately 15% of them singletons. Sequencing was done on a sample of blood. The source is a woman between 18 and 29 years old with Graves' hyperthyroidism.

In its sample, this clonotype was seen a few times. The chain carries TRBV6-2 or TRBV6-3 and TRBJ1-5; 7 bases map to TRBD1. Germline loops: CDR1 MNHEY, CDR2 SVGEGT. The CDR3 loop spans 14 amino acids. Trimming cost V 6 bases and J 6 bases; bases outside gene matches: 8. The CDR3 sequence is CASSLPGTAQPQHF. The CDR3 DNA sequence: TGTGCCAGCAGCCTTCCCGGGACAGCTCAGCCCCAGCATTTT.

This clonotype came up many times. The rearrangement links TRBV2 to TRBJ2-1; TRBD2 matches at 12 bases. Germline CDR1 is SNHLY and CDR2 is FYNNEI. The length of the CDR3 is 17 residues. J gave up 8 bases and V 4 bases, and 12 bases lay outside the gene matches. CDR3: CASSGPSGGAFIDEQFF. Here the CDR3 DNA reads TGTGCCAGCAGTGGTCCTAGCGGGGGGGCCTTCATCGATGAGCAGTTCTTC.

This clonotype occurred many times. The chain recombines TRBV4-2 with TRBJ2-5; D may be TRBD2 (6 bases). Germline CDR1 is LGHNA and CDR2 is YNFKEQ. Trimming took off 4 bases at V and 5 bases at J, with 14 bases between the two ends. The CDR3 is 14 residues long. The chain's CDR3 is CASSRRGSRETQYF. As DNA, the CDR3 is TGTGCCAGCAGCCGCCGGGGGAGCCGGGAGACCCAGTACTTC.

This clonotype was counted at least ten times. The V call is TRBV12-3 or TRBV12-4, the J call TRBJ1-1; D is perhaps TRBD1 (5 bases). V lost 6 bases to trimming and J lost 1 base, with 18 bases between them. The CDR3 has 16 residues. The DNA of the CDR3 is TGTGCCAGCAGCAACTCGTGGGGACCGCAGAACACTGAAGCTTTCTTT. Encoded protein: CASSNSWGPQNTEAFF.

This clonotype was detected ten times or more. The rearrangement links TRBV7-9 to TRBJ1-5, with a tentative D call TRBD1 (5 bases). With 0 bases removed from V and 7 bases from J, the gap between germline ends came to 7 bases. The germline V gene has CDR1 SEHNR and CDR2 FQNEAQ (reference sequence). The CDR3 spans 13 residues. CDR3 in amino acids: CASSLAGDQPQHF. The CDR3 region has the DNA TGTGCCAGCAGCTTAGCAGGGGACCAGCCCCAGCATTTT.

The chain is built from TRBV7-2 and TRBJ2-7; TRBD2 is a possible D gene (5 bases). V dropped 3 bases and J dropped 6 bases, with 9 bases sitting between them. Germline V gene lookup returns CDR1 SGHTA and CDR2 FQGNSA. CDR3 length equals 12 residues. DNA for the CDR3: TGTGCCAGCAGCTTGGATCTAGCCGAGCAGTACTTC. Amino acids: CASSLDLAEQYF.

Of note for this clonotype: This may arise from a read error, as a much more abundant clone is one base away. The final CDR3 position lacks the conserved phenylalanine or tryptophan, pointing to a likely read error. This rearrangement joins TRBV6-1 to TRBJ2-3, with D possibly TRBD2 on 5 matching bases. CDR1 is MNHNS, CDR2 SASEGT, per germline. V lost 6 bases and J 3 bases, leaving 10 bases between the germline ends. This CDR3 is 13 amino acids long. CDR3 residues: CASSQLETDTQYL. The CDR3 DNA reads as TGTGCCAGCAGCCAACTAGAGACAGATACGCAGTATCTT.

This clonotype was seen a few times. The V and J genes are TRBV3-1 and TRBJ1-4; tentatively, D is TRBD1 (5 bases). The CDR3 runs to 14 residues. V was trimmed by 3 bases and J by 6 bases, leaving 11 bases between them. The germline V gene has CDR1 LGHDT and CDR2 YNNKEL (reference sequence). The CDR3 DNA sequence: TGTGCCAGCAGCCAGCGGGACGGAGATGAAAAACTGTTTTTT. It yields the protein CASSQRDGDEKLFF.

The chain's CDR3 is CSARDVAGGPYEQYF. In DNA, the CDR3 is TGCAGTGCTAGAGACGTAGCGGGAGGGCCCTACGAGCAGTACTTC. V usage is TRBV20-1 and J usage is TRBJ2-7; TRBD2 matches 11 bases. Per the germline V gene, CDR1 is DFQATT and CDR2 is SNEGSKA (reference sequence). V shed 0 bases and J 2 bases; nucleotides not matched to a gene: 3. This CDR3 comprises 15 residues.

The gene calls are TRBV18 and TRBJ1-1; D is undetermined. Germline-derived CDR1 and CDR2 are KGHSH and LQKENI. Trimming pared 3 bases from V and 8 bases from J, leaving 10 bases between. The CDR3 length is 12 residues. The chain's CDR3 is CASSPMVREAFF. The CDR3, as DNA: TGTGCCAGCTCACCGATGGTCAGGGAAGCTTTCTTT.